The 13 T cell receptor beta chains below come from one sample, sequenced in a study of T cells in localized non-small cell lung cancer. TCRdb's copy holds only in-frame clones and misses some; the assay was immunoSEQ multiplex PCR. The sample yields around 30,000 clones, about nine tenths seen once. The starting material was peripheral blood mononuclear cells, obtained before any cancer treatment. These receptors were taken from a woman aged 35 to 70 with stage III lung adenocarcinoma.

This sequence joins TRBV6-1 and TRBJ2-3; 11 nucleotides align to TRBD2. The CDR3 is 18 amino acids. CDR1 is MNHNS and CDR2 is SASEGT in the germline V gene. After removal of 0 bases from V and 0 bases from J, the junction contained 5 bases not matched to a gene. CDR3 in amino acids: CASSEALAGGPSTDTQYF. DNA of the CDR3: TGTGCCAGCAGTGAAGCGCTAGCGGGGGGACCTAGCACAGATACGCAGTATTTT.

This clone was observed once. The chain combines TRBV18 with TRBJ1-1; the D is unclear. Germline-derived CDR1 and CDR2 are KGHSH and LQKENI. The CDR3 runs to 15 residues. The V end was cut by 3 bases, the J end by 5 bases, with 16 bases between. The DNA for the CDR3 is TGTGCCAGCTCACCCTTAACAGAGGTGGGTACTGAAGCTTTCTTT. As protein: CASSPLTEVGTEAFF.

This sequence joins TRBV15 and TRBJ1-1; D is perhaps TRBD1 (6 bases). The CDR3 consists of 15 residues. Germline V gene data show CDR1 as LNHNV and CDR2 as YYDKDF (reference sequence). V lost 1 base and J 0 bases, leaving 9 bases between the germline ends. The DNA of the CDR3 is TGTGCCACCAGCAGAGGCCAGGGGATGAACACTGAAGCTTTCTTT. Amino acids: CATSRGQGMNTEAFF.

The V call is TRBV30, the J call TRBJ2-1, with no clear D. V shed 3 bases and J shed 7 bases, with 10 bases lying between them. The CDR3 consists of 12 residues. Germline assignment: CDR1 GTSNPN and CDR2 SVGIG (reference sequence). CDR3 sequence (DNA): TGTGCCTGGAGGAGAGATTGGAATGAGCAGTTCTTC. Its translation is CAWRRDWNEQFF.

This chain links TRBV11-2 with TRBJ2-1; TRBD2 matches 8 bases. V was pared by 5 bases and J by 6 bases, with 3 bases of the junction left unmatched. CDR1 SGHAT and CDR2 FQNNGV come from the germline V gene. The CDR3 has 13 amino acids. DNA of the CDR3: TGTGCCAGCAGCCTGGGACTAGTCAATGAGCAGTTCTTC. Amino acids: CASSLGLVNEQFF.

This chain links TRBV11-3 with TRBJ2-6, with a weak D call TRBD2 (6 bases). V lost 4 bases to trimming and J lost 0 bases, with 16 bases between them. The CDR3 sequence is 18 residues long. In germline, CDR1 is SGHNT, CDR2 YENEEA. CDR3 residues: CASSSSRTGASGANVLTF. For the CDR3, the DNA is TGTGCCAGCAGCTCTTCCCGGACGGGAGCCTCTGGGGCCAACGTCCTGACTTTC.

The chain combines TRBV5-1 with TRBJ2-5, with 8 positions matching TRBD1. The trim removed 4 bases at V and 1 base at J, leaving 3 bases unmatched. The length of the CDR3 is 14 residues. Germline V gene data show CDR1 as SGHRS and CDR2 as YFSETQ. CDR3 loop: CASSVGTGQETQYF. The CDR3 DNA reads as TGCGCCAGCAGCGTAGGGACAGGCCAAGAGACCCAGTACTTC.

The CDR3 region has the DNA TGTGCCAGCAGTTTAGGCGGCGGGAGCAGCTCCTACGAGCAGTACTTC. Translated: CASSLGGGSSSYEQYF. V usage is TRBV27 and J usage is TRBJ2-7; 7 nucleotides agree with TRBD2. Trimming removed 2 bases from V and 0 bases from J; junction bases left unmatched: 7. Looked up from germline, CDR1 is MNHEY and CDR2 is SMNVEV (reference sequence). The CDR3 consists of 16 residues.

The chain uses TRBV6-4 and TRBJ2-1; 7 nucleotides agree with TRBD1. Looked up from germline, CDR1 is MRHNA and CDR2 is SNTAGT. V lost 2 bases and J lost 6; bases outside the gene matches: 1. The CDR3 contains 13 residues. This chain's CDR3 is CASSDRDSNEQFF. The CDR3 nucleotides read TGTGCCAGCAGTGACCGGGACAGCAATGAGCAGTTCTTC.

The chain uses TRBV19 and TRBJ1-6; D is possibly TRBD1 (6 bases). Germline CDR1 and CDR2: LNHDA and SQIVND (reference sequence). The CDR3 consists of 16 residues. Trimming left V 6 bases short and J 5 bases short, with 17 bases between. CDR3 sequence (DNA): TGTGCCAGTAGCCTAGCGGGGGCTAGGAATAATTCACCCCTCCACTTT. It yields the protein CASSLAGARNNSPLHF.

The CDR3 protein is CASSLGRDNGNTIYF. For the CDR3, the DNA is TGTGCCAGCAGCTTAGGGAGGGACAACGGAAACACCATATATTTT. The chain links TRBV7-9 to TRBJ1-3, with D maybe TRBD1 (6 bases). The ends were cut back, 1 base at V and 4 bases at J, with 11 bases in the middle. The CDR3 spans 15 residues. The germline V gene encodes CDR1 SEHNR and CDR2 FQNEAQ (reference sequence).

The rearrangement links TRBV21-1 to TRBJ1-3. TRBV21-1 is a recognized pseudogene. The CDR3 length is 18 residues. The CDR3 nucleotides read TGTGCCAGCAGCACCTCCGGGACGTCTCCTGATCAAGGAAACACCATATATTTT. This sequence encodes CASSTSGTSPDQGNTIYF.

The V gene is TRBV11-2, the J gene TRBJ1-4; D ambiguous. CDR1 SGHAT and CDR2 FQNNGV come from the germline V gene. CDR3 length equals 13 residues. The germline V and J ends were trimmed by 1 base and 7 bases, with 7 bases remaining between them. The CDR3 loop reads CASSLGMSEKLFF. The CDR3, as DNA: TGTGCCAGCAGCTTAGGGATGTCTGAAAAACTGTTTTTT.